These 27 T cell receptor beta chains were sequenced from one sample in a study of vaccination effects on CD4 cells after COVID-19. Viral peptide pools were used in the ViraFEST assay to expand antigen-specific CD4+ T cells, and sequencing came afterward. CD4+ T cell isolation took place after less than 13 days of culture. PCR showed that the person got SARS-CoV-2 infection at some point between March and December 2020. The antigens these receptors bind are not known. Libraries were prepared by immunoSEQ multiplex PCR; TCRdb keeps only in-frame clonotypes and omits some of them. The repertoire includes around 30,000 clones, roughly 77% of them detected once, and roughly a fifth sits in the top ten. Sequenced material: CD4+ T cells from PBMCs cultured with HCoV-NL63 spike peptides, taken before COVID-19 vaccination. All receptors derive from a human donor who had a prior SARS-CoV-2 infection.

This clone was observed a single time. The V gene is TRBV5-4, the J gene TRBJ1-6, with a possible D match to TRBD1 (6 bases). The CDR3 is 14 amino acids. The germline V gene has CDR1 SGHNT and CDR2 YYREEE (reference sequence). The V end lost 4 bases, the J end lost 6 bases, and 11 bases lay between the germline ends. DNA for the CDR3: TGTGCCAGCAGCGCCACAGGGTTTAATTCACCCCTCCACTTT. It translates to CASSATGFNSPLHF.

This clone was detected a few times. The chain uses TRBV7-9 and TRBJ1-1, with D unclear. CDR3 length: 13 residues. CDR1 is SEHNR and CDR2 is FQNEAQ in the germline V gene (reference sequence). V lost 1 base, J lost 3 bases, and 6 bases lay in between. CDR3 DNA: TGTGCCAGCAGCTTAGGACCCCACACTGAAGCTTTCTTT. This translates into CASSLGPHTEAFF.

The chain carries TRBV6-6 and TRBJ2-5, with D possibly TRBD2 on 5 matching bases. The CDR3 is 13 amino acids. Deletions cut 7 bases from V and 2 bases from J, with 11 bases between. From germline, CDR1 is MNHNY and CDR2 SVGAGI (reference sequence). This chain's CDR3 is CASKEGGQETQYF. CDR3 DNA: TGTGCCAGCAAAGAGGGCGGGCAAGAGACCCAGTACTTC.

The sample holds a few counts of this clone. The J gene is TRBJ2-1, the V gene TRBV11-2, with D hard to call. The CDR3 sequence is 14 residues long. V lost 2 bases to trimming and J lost 10 bases, with 15 bases between them. The germline gives CDR1 SGHAT, CDR2 FQNNGV. The CDR3 reads CASSLLNGLSEQFF. In nucleotides, the CDR3 is TGTGCCAGCAGCTTATTAAACGGCTTGTCAGAGCAGTTCTTC.

The chain links TRBV7-2 to TRBJ1-6; 7 bases fit TRBD1. CDR3 length: 15 residues. Trimming removed 5 bases from V and 7 bases from J; junction bases left unmatched: 8. Germline-derived CDR1 and CDR2 are SGHTA and FQGNSA. In nucleotides, the CDR3 is TGTGCCAGCAGCCCCCGCACAGGGGTCAATTCACCCCTCCACTTT. Translating it yields CASSPRTGVNSPLHF. Drawing the rest from reference TRBV7-2 and TRBJ1-6, the complete variable domain is GAGVSQSPSNKVTEKGKDVELRCDPISGHTALYWYRQSLGQGLEFLIYFQGNSAPDKSGLPSDRFSAERTGGSVSTLTIQRTQQEDSAVYLCASSPRTGVNSPLHFGNGTRLTVT.

V gene TRBV5-4 combines with J gene TRBJ2-3; 8 bases fit TRBD2. From germline, CDR1 is SGHNT and CDR2 YYREEE (reference sequence). The CDR3 loop spans 16 amino acids. Germline trimming cut 3 bases from V and 7 bases from J; bases unmatched to any gene: 13. The CDR3: CASSSGAGALLYTQYF. CDR3 nucleotide sequence: TGTGCCAGCAGCTCCGGAGCGGGGGCCCTTCTATATACGCAGTATTTT.

This clone showed up just a few times. This chain links TRBV7-2 with TRBJ1-3, with D hard to call. CDR3 size: 16 residues. Germline-derived CDR1 and CDR2 are SGHTA and FQGNSA. V lost 4 bases and J 4 bases, leaving 17 bases between the germline ends. The CDR3 coding sequence is TGTGCCAGCAGCTCGGGCAGCAGGCGAGGAGGAAACACCATATATTTT. This gives the protein CASSSGSRRGGNTIYF.

The chain employs TRBV20-1 and TRBJ2-7; D is unclear. The CDR3 has 14 amino acids. The V end lost 3 bases, the J end lost 0 bases, and 12 bases lay between the germline ends. Per the germline V gene, CDR1 is DFQATT and CDR2 is SNEGSKA (reference sequence). The CDR3 coding sequence is TGCAGTGCTAGTACTGACCCCAGCTCCTACGAGCAGTACTTC. It specifies CSASTDPSSYEQYF.

CDR3 nucleotides: TGCGCCAGCAGCCCCAATATAGGGGCAGGAAACACCATATATTTT. Amino acid sequence: CASSPNIGAGNTIYF. This rearrangement joins TRBV4-3 to TRBJ1-3; possibly TRBD1 for D (5 bases). Germline values: CDR1 LGHNA, CDR2 YSLEER. The CDR3 sequence is 15 residues long. V gave up 4 bases and J gave up 4 bases, with 14 bases separating them.

J is TRBJ2-7 and V is TRBV5-1; 8 bases fit TRBD1. CDR3 length: 15 residues. Unmatched junction bases numbered 5, after V lost 3 bases and J lost 0 bases. The germline V gene has CDR1 SGHRS and CDR2 YFSETQ. CDR3 sequence: CASSWTGLSSYEQYF. In DNA form, the CDR3 reads TGCGCCAGCAGCTGGACAGGGCTAAGCTCCTACGAGCAGTACTTC.

This chain links TRBV7-5 with TRBJ2-3; the D call in the table, TRBD1, was not verified against the DNA. TRBV7-5 is a pseudogene segment. The CDR3 has 16 amino acids. CDR3 region: CARSLAGTGRSDTQYF. The CDR3 nucleotides are TGTGCCAGAAGCTTAGCCGGGACAGGGAGGTCAGATACGCAGTATTTT.

This clone showed up just a few times. V gene TRBV6-1 combines with J gene TRBJ1-5; perhaps TRBD1 as D (6 bases). Germline-derived CDR1 and CDR2 are MNHNS and SASEGT. This CDR3 is 15 amino acids long. Trimming removed 1 base from V and 7 bases from J, with 14 bases in between. CDR3 residues: CASSEVGGSGQPQHF. The CDR3 DNA reads TGTGCCAGCAGTGAAGTAGGGGGAAGCGGACAGCCCCAGCATTTT.

This clone was detected a few times. The chain combines TRBV6-5 with TRBJ1-6; no clear D gene. CDR1 and CDR2 from the germline V gene are MNHEY and SVGAGI. CDR3 length equals 13 residues. Trimming took off 10 bases at V and 1 base at J, with 8 bases between the two ends. The CDR3 here is CAIRSSYNSPLHF. CDR3 DNA sequence: TGTGCCATCCGCTCTTCCTATAATTCACCCCTCCACTTT.

The chain combines TRBV5-4 with TRBJ1-2; tentative D call: TRBD1 (6 bases). The CDR3 has 15 residues. Germline V CDR1 and CDR2: SGHNT, YYREEE (reference sequence). The germline V and J ends were trimmed by 4 bases and 4 bases, with 17 bases remaining between them. In nucleotides, the CDR3 is TGTGCCAGCAGCATTACTGGGGGGGGCGCCTATGGCTACACCTTC. Protein product: CASSITGGGAYGYTF.

This CDR3 reads CSASDRVVDEQFF. DNA for the CDR3: TGCAGTGCTAGTGACAGGGTTGTAGATGAGCAGTTCTTC. V usage is TRBV20-1 and J usage is TRBJ2-1; TRBD1 agrees at 7 bases. The CDR3 sequence is 13 residues long. CDR1 is DFQATT and CDR2 is SNEGSKA in the germline V gene (reference sequence). J was trimmed by 8 bases and V by 3 bases; bases with no gene match: 7.

The chain combines TRBV6-5 with TRBJ1-1; TRBD1 is a possible D gene (6 bases). Trimming pared 5 bases from V and 7 bases from J, leaving 20 bases between. CDR1 is MNHEY, CDR2 SVGAGI, per germline. This CDR3 is 15 amino acids long. The CDR3 loop reads CASSPAGQGILEAFF. DNA of the CDR3: TGTGCCAGCAGTCCAGCAGGCCAGGGGATCCTTGAAGCTTTCTTT.

J is TRBJ2-7 and V is TRBV7-2, with TRBD2 matching 13 bases. The germline gives CDR1 SGHTA, CDR2 FQGNSA. J was trimmed by 0 bases and V by 4 bases; bases with no gene match: 3. The CDR3 runs to 16 residues. The CDR3 bases are TGTGCCAGCAGCTCCGGACTAGCGGGAGTCTCCTACGAGCAGTACTTC. It yields the protein CASSSGLAGVSYEQYF.

The V call is TRBV30, the J call TRBJ2-7, with D unclear. The CDR3 is made up of 15 amino acids. CDR1 and CDR2 from the germline V gene are GTSNPN and SVGIG (reference sequence). Trimming pared 1 base from V and 2 bases from J, leaving 15 bases between. The CDR3 spells CAWSGSRGSAYEQYF. Written as DNA, the CDR3 is TGTGCCTGGAGTGGATCCCGAGGTAGTGCCTACGAGCAGTACTTC.

The sample holds a few counts of this clone. The chain is built from TRBV2 and TRBJ2-5; D gene ambiguous. The germline V gene has CDR1 SNHLY and CDR2 FYNNEI. This CDR3 is built from 12 residues. With 3 bases removed from V and 5 bases from J, the gap between germline ends came to 7 bases. The CDR3 protein is CASSDERETQYF. The CDR3 nucleotides read TGTGCCAGCAGTGATGAAAGGGAGACCCAGTACTTC.

CDR3: CASSLTWDSGEQYF. Written as DNA, the CDR3 is TGTGCCAGCTCACTTACCTGGGATTCGGGAGAGCAGTACTTC. This chain connects TRBV18 to TRBJ2-7; D is perhaps TRBD2 (5 bases). Between the trimmed V and J ends, which lost 4 bases and 7 bases, there was a span of 17 bases. Germline CDR1 KGHSH, CDR2 LQKENI. The CDR3 is made up of 14 amino acids.

The CDR3 loop reads CASSLAGTGKYEQYF. The CDR3 DNA follows: TGTGCCAGCAGCTTAGCTGGGACAGGGAAGTACGAGCAGTACTTC. The chain has TRBV7-9 and TRBJ2-7; TRBD1 matches at 9 bases. Germline V gives CDR1 SEHNR, CDR2 FQNEAQ (reference sequence). This CDR3 is built from 15 residues. The V segment lost 0 bases and the J segment 4 bases; nucleotides outside the gene matches: 4.

The gene calls are TRBV5-4 and TRBJ2-7, with D perhaps matching TRBD1 (5 bases). Deletions cut 0 bases from V and 6 bases from J, with 13 bases between. The CDR3 length is 14 residues. Per the germline V gene, CDR1 is SGHNT and CDR2 is YYREEE (reference sequence). The CDR3 DNA sequence: TGTGCCAGCAGCTTGGCGCCCAGGGTGTCCGAGCAGTACTTC. Translation: CASSLAPRVSEQYF.

This clone was picked up one time. The CDR3 is CASSPGWGGGTDTQYF. DNA of the CDR3: TGTGCCAGCAGCCCGGGGTGGGGCGGGGGCACAGATACGCAGTATTTT. The genes are TRBV7-2 and TRBJ2-3; weak D call: TRBD2 (6 bases). Trimming left V 5 bases short and J 1 base short, with 16 bases between. The CDR3 runs to 16 residues. Looked up from germline, CDR1 is SGHTA and CDR2 is FQGNSA.

The chain combines TRBV9 with TRBJ2-7; the D gene is possibly TRBD1 (6 bases). The CDR3 length is 14 residues. Germline-derived CDR1 and CDR2 are SGDLS and YYNGEE. The V gene lost 4 bases and the J gene lost 3 bases, with 14 bases spanning the gap. CDR3 in DNA: TGTGCCAGCAGCCCCCAGGGGTCGGGCTACGAGCAGTACTTC. It is translated as CASSPQGSGYEQYF.

This rearrangement joins TRBV5-1 to TRBJ2-5, with TRBD2 matching 9 bases. This CDR3 region has 15 residues. Unmatched junction bases numbered 5, after V lost 0 bases and J lost 5 bases. The V gene's germline CDR1 is SGHRS and CDR2 YFSETQ. The DNA for the CDR3 is TGCGCCAGCAGCTTGGCCGCGGGGGGGCTGGAGACCCAGTACTTC. It yields the protein CASSLAAGGLETQYF.

V gene TRBV5-5 combines with J gene TRBJ2-2; perhaps TRBD1 as D (5 bases). CDR3 length: 16 residues. Trimming cost V 4 bases and J 6 bases, with 19 bases left between them. CDR1 and CDR2 from the germline V gene are SGHKS and YYEKEE (reference sequence). The CDR3: CASSLAGPPRAGELFF. CDR3 nucleotide sequence: TGTGCCAGCAGCCTCGCCGGGCCACCCAGGGCCGGGGAGCTGTTTTTT.

The chain carries TRBV5-1 and TRBJ1-2; tentatively, D is TRBD1 (5 bases). Trimming stripped 0 bases from V and 0 bases from J, with 6 bases between. Germline V gene lookup returns CDR1 SGHRS and CDR2 YFSETQ. This CDR3 region has 14 residues. The CDR3 DNA reads TGCGCCAGCAGCTTGGCAGGGACTAACTATGGCTACACCTTC. It specifies CASSLAGTNYGYTF.